The T cell receptor beta chain described here comes from a study of blood T cell repertoires in COVID-19. Assignments of participants to cohorts depended upon their own reported clinical history. TCRdb's copy holds only in-frame clones and misses some; the assay was immunoSEQ multiplex PCR. The sample has some 220,000 clones, roughly 90% seen once. The CDR3 covers 15 residues. The V end lost 3 bases, the J end lost 0 bases, and 12 bases lay between the germline ends. The V gene's germline CDR1 is DFQATT and CDR2 SNEGSKA (reference sequence). The sequence was collected from a woman aged 50 to 60 in a cohort exposed to, infected with or recovered from COVID-19 (not recorded which). Input material: PBMCs or T cells enriched from blood (not recorded which). V and J are TRBV20-1 and TRBJ1-3; the D gene is possibly TRBD1 (6 bases). The CDR3 region is CSASGGRVSGNTIYF. CDR3 DNA sequence: TGCAGTGCTAGTGGGGGCAGGGTCTCTGGAAACACCATATATTTT.